These 20 T cell receptor beta chains originate from one sample sequenced in a study of human thymus T cells. The study used thymus tissue resected during corrective heart surgery. TCRdb's copy holds only in-frame clones and misses some; the assay was immunoSEQ multiplex PCR. This table has under 95,000 clones, roughly 95% appearing once. The sequencing sample was made of thymus tissue. The receptor set was obtained from a girl under three years old with a congenital heart defect but otherwise immunologically healthy.

The CDR3 is CASEHRTGVSGELFF. The CDR3 nucleotides are TGTGCCAGCGAACATCGGACAGGGGTTTCCGGGGAGCTGTTTTTT. V gene TRBV25-1 combines with J gene TRBJ2-2; TRBD1 matches at 9 bases. CDR3 length: 15 amino acids. V lost 8 bases and J lost 6; bases outside the gene matches: 10. The germline gives CDR1 MGHDK, CDR2 SYGVNS. Drawing the rest from reference TRBV25-1 and TRBJ2-2, the complete variable domain is EADIYQTPRYLVIGTGKKITLECSQTMGHDKMYWYQQDPGMELHLIHYSYGVNSTEKGDLSSESTVSRIRTEHFPLTLESARPSHTSQYLCASEHRTGVSGELFFGEGSRLTVL.

The chain uses TRBV6-5 and TRBJ1-4; D possibly corresponds to TRBD1 (5 bases). This CDR3 contains 14 residues. In germline, CDR1 is MNHEY, CDR2 SVGAGI. Trimming pared 6 bases from V and 7 bases from J, leaving 15 bases between. DNA for the CDR3: TGTGCCAGCAGCCCTACCAGGGCTAGTGAAAAACTGTTTTTT. This codes for CASSPTRASEKLFF.

V and J are TRBV4-3 and TRBJ1-2; D ambiguous. The CDR3 has 13 amino acids. The germline CDR1 and CDR2 sequences are LGHNA and YSLEER. Trimming shortened V by 7 bases and J by 8 bases, and 17 bases separated the two germline ends. The CDR3: CASKRTERGGYTF. CDR3 DNA: TGCGCCAGCAAGAGGACCGAAAGAGGAGGCTACACCTTC.

The gene calls are TRBV7-9 and TRBJ2-7; weak D call: TRBD2 (5 bases). CDR1 SEHNR and CDR2 FQNEAQ come from the germline V gene (reference sequence). The V end was cut by 0 bases, the J end by 0 bases, with 15 bases between. The CDR3 has 17 amino acids. The CDR3 is CASSLAFVSASSYEQYF. As DNA, the CDR3 is TGTGCCAGCAGCTTAGCTTTCGTTAGCGCGAGCTCCTACGAGCAGTACTTC.

The V and J genes are TRBV5-1 and TRBJ1-1, with TRBD1 identical over 7 bases. CDR3 size: 15 residues. The ends lost 0 bases at V and 0 bases at J; junction bases unmatched: 2. CDR1 SGHRS and CDR2 YFSETQ come from the germline V gene. Written as DNA, the CDR3 is TGCGCCAGCAGCTTGGGGGACAGCTTGAACACTGAAGCTTTCTTT. It encodes CASSLGDSLNTEAFF.

The V call is TRBV5-4, the J call TRBJ2-7, with 11 positions matching TRBD2. This CDR3 contains 15 residues. From germline, CDR1 is SGHNT and CDR2 YYREEE (reference sequence). The trim removed 3 bases at V and 4 bases at J, leaving 6 bases unmatched. The CDR3, as DNA: TGTGCCAGCAGCTCGTTGGCTAGCGGGAGGTACGAGCAGTACTTC. Translated, it gives CASSSLASGRYEQYF. Full variable domain (rest looked up from reference TRBV5-4 and TRBJ2-7): ETGVTQSPTHLIKTRGQQVTLRCSSQSGHNTVSWYQQALGQGPQFIFQYYREEENGRGNFPPRFSGLQFPNYSSELNVNALELDDSALYLCASSSLASGRYEQYFGPGTRLTVT.

This chain's CDR3 is CASSTQSHNEQFF. The CDR3 DNA reads as TGTGCCAGCTCCACCCAGTCCCACAATGAGCAGTTCTTC. The V call is TRBV18, the J call TRBJ2-1; no clear D gene. V lost 6 bases, J lost 5 bases, and 11 bases lay in between. The CDR3 totals 13 residues. Looked up from germline, CDR1 is KGHSH and CDR2 is LQKENI.

The rearrangement links TRBV28 to TRBJ1-2; TRBD1 matches at 7 bases. The CDR3 runs 13 residues. Germline V CDR1 and CDR2: MDHEN, SYDVKM. The V and J ends lost 5 bases and 4 bases, in that order; junction bases with no gene match: 4. CDR3 sequence: CASSIGTVYGYTF. The DNA of the CDR3 is TGTGCCAGCAGTATCGGGACAGTCTATGGCTACACCTTC.

The CDR3 bases are TGCGCCAGCAGCTTGGAGGGACTAGCGAGCAATGAGCAGTTCTTC. As protein: CASSLEGLASNEQFF. The V gene is TRBV5-1, the J gene TRBJ2-1, with TRBD2 matching over 10 bases. The CDR3 runs to 15 residues. With 0 bases clipped from V and 6 bases from J, the junction kept 3 bases outside the gene matches. Per germline, CDR1 SGHRS and CDR2 YFSETQ.

J is TRBJ1-3 and V is TRBV5-1; D not certain. V lost 2 bases, J lost 4 bases, and 19 bases lay in between. The length of the CDR3 is 17 residues. Germline CDR1 SGHRS, CDR2 YFSETQ. This CDR3 reads CASSFSDRATLGNTIYF. The CDR3 DNA reads as TGCGCCAGCAGCTTCTCGGACCGGGCTACGCTCGGAAACACCATATATTTT.

The chain combines TRBV6-1 with TRBJ1-1; the D gene is possibly TRBD1 (6 bases). The V gene's germline CDR1 is MNHNS and CDR2 SASEGT. V was shortened by 3 bases and J by 1 base, with 12 bases between the two germline ends. The CDR3 is 15 residues long. CDR3 coding DNA: TGTGCCAGCAGTGAGTTTTCCAGGGGGAACACTGAAGCTTTCTTT. It is translated as CASSEFSRGNTEAFF.

The chain joins TRBV6-5 to TRBJ1-2; D may be TRBD1 (6 bases). The CDR3 covers 15 residues. V gave up 2 bases and J gave up 0 bases, with 10 bases separating them. In germline, CDR1 is MNHEY, CDR2 SVGAGI. The CDR3 DNA reads as TGTGCCAGCAGTTACGGGGGCACAACTAACTATGGCTACACCTTC. Amino acids: CASSYGGTTNYGYTF.

This sequence joins TRBV9 and TRBJ2-7; perhaps TRBD2 as D (6 bases). Trimming pared 0 bases from V and 3 bases from J, leaving 13 bases between. The CDR3 has 15 amino acids. Per the germline V gene, CDR1 is SGDLS and CDR2 is YYNGEE. The CDR3 bases are TGTGCCAGCAGCGTAGGAAAGGGGAGGAACTACGAGCAGTACTTC. This encodes CASSVGKGRNYEQYF.

This sequence joins TRBV20-1 and TRBJ1-2; D unresolved. Trimming left V 5 bases short and J 8 bases short, with 6 bases between. CDR3 size: 9 residues. CDR1 DFQATT and CDR2 SNEGSKA come from the germline V gene (reference sequence). The CDR3 reads CSARPGYTF. CDR3 in DNA: TGCAGTGCTCGACCGGGCTACACCTTC.

This chain connects TRBV5-1 to TRBJ1-6; D possibly corresponds to TRBD1 (5 bases). V lost 0 bases to trimming and J lost 9 bases, with 13 bases between them. The CDR3 extends over 15 amino acids. The V gene's germline CDR1 is SGHRS and CDR2 YFSETQ. Written as DNA, the CDR3 is TGCGCCAGCAGCTTGGGGGCGGCAGGGAGTTCACCCCTCCACTTT. This encodes CASSLGAAGSSPLHF.

CDR3: CASSPSAGGGETQYF. CDR3 coding DNA: TGTGCCAGCAGCCCCTCGGCAGGGGGCGGTGAGACCCAGTACTTC. The V call is TRBV2, the J call TRBJ2-5; TRBD1 matches 8 bases. Trimming at V came to 6 bases and at J to 5 bases, leaving 11 bases not matched to a gene. This CDR3 region has 15 residues. Per germline, CDR1 SNHLY and CDR2 FYNNEI.

V gene TRBV29-1 combines with J gene TRBJ1-1; 7 nucleotides match TRBD1. The CDR3 covers 17 residues. Per germline, CDR1 SQVTM and CDR2 ANQGSEA. The V and J ends lost 5 bases and 4 bases, in that order; junction bases with no gene match: 19. This CDR3 reads CSVSPKGEGARGTEAFF. As DNA, the CDR3 is TGCAGCGTTTCCCCTAAGGGTGAGGGGGCGCGAGGCACTGAAGCTTTCTTT. Together with reference TRBV29-1 and TRBJ1-1, the CDR3 gives the full variable domain: SAVISQKPSRDICQRGTSLTIQCQVDSQVTMMFWYRQQPGQSLTLIATANQGSEATYESGFVIDKFPISRPNLTFSTLTVSNMSPEDSSIYLCSVSPKGEGARGTEAFFGQGTRLTVV.

The chain links TRBV7-6 to TRBJ2-7; 8 bases align to TRBD1. The CDR3 has 15 amino acids. J gave up 7 bases and V 1 base, and 9 bases lay outside the gene matches. The germline V gene encodes CDR1 SGHVS and CDR2 FNYEAQ. CDR3 sequence reads: CASSLESQGACEQYF. The CDR3, as DNA: TGTGCCAGCAGCTTAGAGTCCCAGGGGGCATGTGAGCAGTACTTC. The full variable domain, its missing parts supplied by reference TRBV7-6 and TRBJ2-7, is GAGVSQSPRYKVTKRGQDVALRCDPISGHVSLYWYRQALGQGPEFLTYFNYEAQQDKSGLPNDRFSAERPEGSISTLTIQRTEQRDSAMYRCASSLESQGACEQYFGPGTRLTVT.

This chain uses TRBV5-8 with TRBJ1-1, with D maybe TRBD1 (5 bases). Trimming cost V 0 bases and J 0 bases, with 12 bases left between them. The CDR3 is made up of 16 amino acids. Per germline, CDR1 SGHTS and CDR2 YDEGEE. This CDR3 reads CASSLGVRTLNTEAFF. The CDR3 DNA reads as TGTGCCAGCAGCTTGGGAGTGCGGACATTGAACACTGAAGCTTTCTTT. Based on the CDR3 plus reference TRBV5-8 and TRBJ1-1, the full variable domain is EAGVTQSPTHLIKTRGQQATLRCSPISGHTSVYWYQQALGLGLQFLLWYDEGEERNRGNFPPRFSGRQFPNYSSELNVNALELEDSALYLCASSLGVRTLNTEAFFGQGTRLTVV.

V is TRBV4-3 and J is TRBJ2-2; a possible D gene is TRBD2 (5 bases). CDR1 and CDR2 (germline): LGHNA, YSLEER. V lost 1 base to trimming and J lost 1 base, with 13 bases between them. The length of the CDR3 is 17 residues. CDR3 sequence: CASSQASGLMNTGELFF. Here the CDR3 DNA reads TGCGCCAGCAGCCAAGCTTCTGGACTCATGAACACCGGGGAGCTGTTTTTT.